These 25 T cell receptor beta chains originate from one sample sequenced in a study of shared clonotypes between healthy human individuals. Sequenced by immunoSEQ multiplex PCR; TCRdb stores in-frame clones only, minus some. The sample includes about 1.1 million clones, roughly 77% of them seen just once. Sequencing input: memory CD4+ T cells from PBMCs. Noted subset: CD45RA-negative fraction. These receptors originate from a man between 18 and 29 years old in good health. Some clones in this sample may be carry-over from other donors' samples.

The J gene is TRBJ2-5, the V gene TRBV4-1, with D uncertain. The CDR3 length is 12 residues. V was trimmed by 0 bases and J by 11 bases, leaving 10 bases between them. Germline CDR1 and CDR2: MGHRA and YSYEKL. This CDR3 is CASSQDRLKQYF. Written as DNA, the CDR3 is TGCGCCAGCAGCCAAGATCGCCTGAAGCAGTACTTC.

The chain joins TRBV10-3 to TRBJ2-1, with 14 bases lining up with TRBD2. The germline gives CDR1 ENHRY, CDR2 SYGVKD. The length of the CDR3 is 18 residues. The V and J ends lost 2 bases and 0 bases, in that order; junction bases with no gene match: 3. CDR3 in amino acids: CAISEGLAGGVSYNEQFF. CDR3 nucleotide sequence: TGTGCCATCAGTGAGGGACTAGCGGGAGGCGTCTCCTACAATGAGCAGTTCTTC.

The chain has TRBV2 and TRBJ2-3; tentative D call: TRBD2 (5 bases). The germline gives CDR1 SNHLY, CDR2 FYNNEI. This CDR3 has 14 amino acids. V lost 2 bases and J lost 5, with 11 bases in between. CDR3 coding DNA: TGTGCCAGCAGTGAAAGGTTCGGAGGAGATACGCAGTATTTT. Its protein is CASSERFGGDTQYF.

The V gene is TRBV18, the J gene TRBJ2-2, with 8 bases fitting TRBD1. In germline, CDR1 is KGHSH, CDR2 LQKENI. Losses at the gene ends were 6 bases for V and 6 bases for J; bases not matched to a gene: 3. The CDR3 is 13 amino acids. CDR3 DNA: TGTGCCAGCTCGCTACAGGGGGCCGGGGAGCTGTTTTTT. Translation: CASSLQGAGELFF.

CDR3 residues: CASSQDVSGRGENIQYF. DNA of the CDR3: TGTGCCAGCAGCCAAGATGTGAGCGGGAGAGGTGAGAACATTCAGTACTTC. The V and J genes are TRBV4-2 and TRBJ2-4, with TRBD2 matching 8 bases. V was pared by 0 bases and J by 7 bases, with 11 bases of the junction left unmatched. In germline, CDR1 is LGHNA, CDR2 YNFKEQ. This CDR3 has 17 residues.

CDR3 protein: CASSSQIANTGELFF. CDR3 sequence (DNA): TGTGCCAGCAGTTCCCAAATTGCGAACACCGGGGAGCTGTTTTTT. The chain links TRBV7-2 to TRBJ2-2; no definite D call. Germline V gene sequence: CDR1 SGHTA, CDR2 FQGNSA. There are 15 residues in the CDR3. V lost 6 bases to trimming and J lost 0 bases, with 11 bases between them. The full variable domain, rest sourced from reference TRBV7-2 and TRBJ2-2, is GAGVSQSPSNKVTEKGKDVELRCDPISGHTALYWYRQSLGQGLEFLIYFQGNSAPDKSGLPSDRFSAERTGGSVSTLTIQRTQQEDSAVYLCASSSQIANTGELFFGEGSRLTVL.

This clone was detected only a few times. This sequence joins TRBV2 and TRBJ2-7; TRBD1 might be the D (6 bases). CDR1 and CDR2 from the germline V gene are SNHLY and FYNNEI. Trimming cost V 8 bases and J 0 bases, with 14 bases left between them. The CDR3 sequence is 14 residues long. The CDR3: CASHGPGHSYEQYF. CDR3 sequence (DNA): TGTGCCAGCCACGGACCGGGACACTCCTACGAGCAGTACTTC.

J is TRBJ1-2 and V is TRBV4-1; D unclear. The V end lost 1 base, the J end lost 7 bases, and 10 bases lay between the germline ends. Germline values: CDR1 MGHRA, CDR2 YSYEKL. This CDR3 is 13 amino acids long. CDR3 residues: CASSQAGYTGYTF. The DNA of the CDR3 is TGCGCCAGCAGCCAAGCAGGATATACTGGCTACACCTTC.

Only one count was recorded for this clone. This chain connects TRBV29-1 to TRBJ2-7, with 8 bases identical to TRBD2. Germline V gene lookup returns CDR1 SQVTM and CDR2 ANQGSEA. J lost 1 base, V lost 6 bases, and 11 bases had no gene match. This CDR3 has 15 residues. CDR3 in DNA: TGCAGCGTGCGGGGGGTTGGGCGGGAGTCCTACGAGCAGTACTTC. This translates into CSVRGVGRESYEQYF.

The V call is TRBV7-9, the J call TRBJ2-3; TRBD2 agrees at 7 bases. Looked up from germline, CDR1 is SEHNR and CDR2 is FQNEAQ (reference sequence). Germline trimming cut 6 bases from V and 0 bases from J; bases unmatched to any gene: 6. The CDR3 spans 15 residues. CDR3 sequence (DNA): TGTGCCAGCAGTGGTACTAGCGCTAGCACAGATACGCAGTATTTT. This translates into CASSGTSASTDTQYF.

The V and J genes are TRBV27 and TRBJ1-4; D is undetermined. Germline CDR1 reads MNHEY; CDR2 reads SMNVEV (reference sequence). The CDR3 sequence is 16 residues long. Trimming removed 1 base at V and 0 bases at J, with 9 bases between. CDR3 nucleotide sequence: TGTGCCAGCAGTTTATTAGGAGCTGCAACTAATGAAAAACTGTTTTTT. Translation: CASSLLGAATNEKLFF.

Of note for this clone: At one of its ends the junction is not consistent with the germline gene, which may arise from a read error. The chain carries TRBV7-2 and TRBJ1-3; D possibly corresponds to TRBD1 (5 bases). The CDR3 is 17 amino acids. Per germline, CDR1 SGHTA and CDR2 FQGNSA. CDR3: CASTLRGDTSSGNTIYF. The DNA of the CDR3 is TGTGCCAGCACCTTAAGGGGAGACACGAGCTCTGGAAACACCATATATTTT.

The CDR3 nucleotides read TGTGCCAGCAGTGAAGCGCGGGACCATGGCGGGGAGCTGTTTTTT. This sequence encodes CASSEARDHGGELFF. The rearrangement joins TRBV2 to TRBJ2-2, with D perhaps TRBD2 (6 bases). This CDR3 is built from 15 residues. Germline lookup yields CDR1 SNHLY and CDR2 FYNNEI. V was trimmed by 0 bases and J by 7 bases, leaving 12 bases between them. Full variable domain (rest looked up from reference TRBV2 and TRBJ2-2): EPEVTQTPSHQVTQMGQEVILRCVPISNHLYFYWYRQILGQKVEFLVSFYNNEISEKSEIFDDQFSVERPDGSNFTLKIRSTKLEDSAMYFCASSEARDHGGELFFGEGSRLTVL.

V is TRBV5-1 and J is TRBJ1-2, with D hard to call. CDR1 and CDR2 (germline): SGHRS, YFSETQ. The CDR3 covers 14 residues. Trimming took 0 bases from V and 4 from J, leaving 10 bases between them. CDR3 DNA: TGCGCCAGCAGCTTGGAAGGCCCTGGCTATGGCTACACCTTC. This encodes CASSLEGPGYGYTF. Together with reference TRBV5-1 and TRBJ1-2, the CDR3 gives the full variable domain: KAGVTQTPRYLIKTRGQQVTLSCSPISGHRSVSWYQQTPGQGLQFLFEYFSETQRNKGNFPGRFSGRQFSNSRSEMNVSTLELGDSALYLCASSLEGPGYGYTFGSGTRLTVV.

The gene calls are TRBV5-1 and TRBJ2-5, with 8 positions matching TRBD2. Germline loops: CDR1 SGHRS, CDR2 YFSETQ. The CDR3 runs 17 residues. J lost 2 bases, V lost 1 base, and 10 bases had no gene match. The CDR3 nucleotides are TGCGCCAGCAGCTTGCGCCTAACTAGCGGAGGGCAAGAGACCCAGTACTTC. Translated, it gives CASSLRLTSGGQETQYF.

V gene TRBV19 combines with J gene TRBJ2-3; 9 positions match TRBD1. With V trimmed by 7 bases and J by 5 bases, 4 bases remained unmatched. This CDR3 region has 13 residues. Germline V CDR1 and CDR2: LNHDA, SQIVND (reference sequence). Here the CDR3 DNA reads TGTGCCAGTAAAGCGACAGGGGGAGATACGCAGTATTTT. This gives the protein CASKATGGDTQYF.

The gene calls are TRBV18 and TRBJ1-2; D gene unclear. The germline CDR1 and CDR2 sequences are KGHSH and LQKENI. The V end was cut by 6 bases, the J end by 6 bases, with 20 bases between. The CDR3 is 15 amino acids. CDR3 loop: CASSITEGLGHGYTF. The CDR3 DNA sequence: TGTGCCAGCTCTATTACCGAGGGCCTAGGCCATGGCTACACCTTC.

As for this clone: The junction departs from the called germline gene at one end, perhaps through a read error. The sample contains more than one DNA sequence encoding this CDR3. This chain uses TRBV7-3 with TRBJ2-5; D is ambiguous. This CDR3 comprises 13 residues. The germline V gene encodes CDR1 SGHTA and CDR2 FQGTGA. CDR3: CASSRRYQETQYF. The CDR3 DNA follows: TGCGCCAGCAGCCGTAGGTACCAAGAGACCCAGTACTTC. Together with reference TRBV7-3 and TRBJ2-5, the CDR3 gives the full variable domain: GAGVSQTPSNKVTEKGKYVELRCDPISGHTALYWYRQSLGQGPEFLIYFQGTGAADDSGLPNDRFFAVRPEGSVSTLKIQRTERGDSAVYLCASSRRYQETQYFGPGTRLLVL.

V gene TRBV6-1 combines with J gene TRBJ1-1, with TRBD1 as a possible D gene (6 bases). V lost 4 bases to trimming and J lost 0 bases, with 12 bases between them. CDR3 size: 15 residues. Germline CDR1 MNHNS, CDR2 SASEGT. As DNA, the CDR3 is TGTGCCAGCAGTGGGACAGCTAGCCTGAACACTGAAGCTTTCTTT. Translated, it gives CASSGTASLNTEAFF.

This rearrangement joins TRBV29-1 to TRBJ1-1, with 8 bases identical to TRBD1. This CDR3 has 13 residues. Germline lookup yields CDR1 SQVTM and CDR2 ANQGSEA. After removal of 4 bases from V and 4 bases from J, the junction contained 5 bases not matched to a gene. The CDR3 loop is CSVAGGEGTEAFF. CDR3 DNA: TGCAGCGTTGCAGGGGGCGAGGGCACTGAAGCTTTCTTT.

A note on this clone: The sample contains more than one DNA sequence encoding this CDR3. As DNA, the CDR3 is TGTGCCAGCAGTTCCCCCGGACAGGGGACCTACGAGCAGTACTTC. Translation gives CASSSPGQGTYEQYF. The V and J genes are TRBV28 and TRBJ2-7; 9 positions agree with TRBD1. V gave up 4 bases and J gave up 2 bases; unmatched junction bases: 6. CDR1 and CDR2 from the germline V gene are MDHEN and SYDVKM. This CDR3 region has 15 residues. Based on the CDR3 plus reference TRBV28 and TRBJ2-7, the full variable domain is DVKVTQSSRYLVKRTGEKVFLECVQDMDHENMFWYRQDPGLGLRLIYFSYDVKMKEKGDIPEGYSVSREKKERFSLILESASTNQTSMYLCASSSPGQGTYEQYFGPGTRLTVT.

This clone was found once. The chain carries TRBV7-2 and TRBJ2-5, with D perhaps given as TRBD1 or TRBD2 (5 bases each). This CDR3 spans 14 amino acids. The V end was cut by 4 bases, the J end by 2 bases, with 11 bases between. Germline values: CDR1 SGHTA, CDR2 FQGNSA. CDR3 DNA: TGTGCCAGCAGCTCGCGGGCAGGGCAAGAGACCCAGTACTTC. As protein: CASSSRAGQETQYF. The full variable domain, its missing parts supplied by reference TRBV7-2 and TRBJ2-5, is GAGVSQSPSNKVTEKGKDVELRCDPISGHTALYWYRQSLGQGLEFLIYFQGNSAPDKSGLPSDRFSAERTGGSVSTLTIQRTQQEDSAVYLCASSSRAGQETQYFGPGTRLLVL.

This clone showed up just once. This may be a read error: a much more frequent sequence differs by one nucleotide. Within the sample, other DNA sequences also encode this same CDR3. The chain uses TRBV5-1 and TRBJ2-5; 8 positions match TRBD1. Germline CDR1 is SGHRS and CDR2 is YFSETQ. The V segment lost 2 bases and the J segment 4 bases; nucleotides outside the gene matches: 1. The CDR3 length is 13 residues. CDR3 region: CASSFGQGETQYF. CDR3 coding DNA: TGCGCCAGCAGCTTCGGACAGGGAGAGACCCAGTACTTC.

The CDR3 protein is CASSVGRTEQYF. DNA of the CDR3: TGTGCCAGCAGTGTAGGGAGGACCGAGCAGTACTTC. This rearrangement joins TRBV2 to TRBJ2-7; TRBD2 might be the D (6 bases). Germline assignment: CDR1 SNHLY and CDR2 FYNNEI. CDR3 size: 12 residues. With 4 bases removed from V and 6 bases from J, the gap between germline ends came to 10 bases.

This clone appeared a few times. The V and J genes are TRBV29-1 and TRBJ2-1, with TRBD1 matching over 11 bases. The length of the CDR3 is 14 residues. V lost 5 bases, J lost 5 bases, and 5 bases stayed unmatched. Germline CDR1 is SQVTM and CDR2 is ANQGSEA. Here the CDR3 DNA reads TGCAGCGTTCGGGACAGGGGGTTCGACAATGAGCAGTTCTTC. Amino acid sequence: CSVRDRGFDNEQFF.